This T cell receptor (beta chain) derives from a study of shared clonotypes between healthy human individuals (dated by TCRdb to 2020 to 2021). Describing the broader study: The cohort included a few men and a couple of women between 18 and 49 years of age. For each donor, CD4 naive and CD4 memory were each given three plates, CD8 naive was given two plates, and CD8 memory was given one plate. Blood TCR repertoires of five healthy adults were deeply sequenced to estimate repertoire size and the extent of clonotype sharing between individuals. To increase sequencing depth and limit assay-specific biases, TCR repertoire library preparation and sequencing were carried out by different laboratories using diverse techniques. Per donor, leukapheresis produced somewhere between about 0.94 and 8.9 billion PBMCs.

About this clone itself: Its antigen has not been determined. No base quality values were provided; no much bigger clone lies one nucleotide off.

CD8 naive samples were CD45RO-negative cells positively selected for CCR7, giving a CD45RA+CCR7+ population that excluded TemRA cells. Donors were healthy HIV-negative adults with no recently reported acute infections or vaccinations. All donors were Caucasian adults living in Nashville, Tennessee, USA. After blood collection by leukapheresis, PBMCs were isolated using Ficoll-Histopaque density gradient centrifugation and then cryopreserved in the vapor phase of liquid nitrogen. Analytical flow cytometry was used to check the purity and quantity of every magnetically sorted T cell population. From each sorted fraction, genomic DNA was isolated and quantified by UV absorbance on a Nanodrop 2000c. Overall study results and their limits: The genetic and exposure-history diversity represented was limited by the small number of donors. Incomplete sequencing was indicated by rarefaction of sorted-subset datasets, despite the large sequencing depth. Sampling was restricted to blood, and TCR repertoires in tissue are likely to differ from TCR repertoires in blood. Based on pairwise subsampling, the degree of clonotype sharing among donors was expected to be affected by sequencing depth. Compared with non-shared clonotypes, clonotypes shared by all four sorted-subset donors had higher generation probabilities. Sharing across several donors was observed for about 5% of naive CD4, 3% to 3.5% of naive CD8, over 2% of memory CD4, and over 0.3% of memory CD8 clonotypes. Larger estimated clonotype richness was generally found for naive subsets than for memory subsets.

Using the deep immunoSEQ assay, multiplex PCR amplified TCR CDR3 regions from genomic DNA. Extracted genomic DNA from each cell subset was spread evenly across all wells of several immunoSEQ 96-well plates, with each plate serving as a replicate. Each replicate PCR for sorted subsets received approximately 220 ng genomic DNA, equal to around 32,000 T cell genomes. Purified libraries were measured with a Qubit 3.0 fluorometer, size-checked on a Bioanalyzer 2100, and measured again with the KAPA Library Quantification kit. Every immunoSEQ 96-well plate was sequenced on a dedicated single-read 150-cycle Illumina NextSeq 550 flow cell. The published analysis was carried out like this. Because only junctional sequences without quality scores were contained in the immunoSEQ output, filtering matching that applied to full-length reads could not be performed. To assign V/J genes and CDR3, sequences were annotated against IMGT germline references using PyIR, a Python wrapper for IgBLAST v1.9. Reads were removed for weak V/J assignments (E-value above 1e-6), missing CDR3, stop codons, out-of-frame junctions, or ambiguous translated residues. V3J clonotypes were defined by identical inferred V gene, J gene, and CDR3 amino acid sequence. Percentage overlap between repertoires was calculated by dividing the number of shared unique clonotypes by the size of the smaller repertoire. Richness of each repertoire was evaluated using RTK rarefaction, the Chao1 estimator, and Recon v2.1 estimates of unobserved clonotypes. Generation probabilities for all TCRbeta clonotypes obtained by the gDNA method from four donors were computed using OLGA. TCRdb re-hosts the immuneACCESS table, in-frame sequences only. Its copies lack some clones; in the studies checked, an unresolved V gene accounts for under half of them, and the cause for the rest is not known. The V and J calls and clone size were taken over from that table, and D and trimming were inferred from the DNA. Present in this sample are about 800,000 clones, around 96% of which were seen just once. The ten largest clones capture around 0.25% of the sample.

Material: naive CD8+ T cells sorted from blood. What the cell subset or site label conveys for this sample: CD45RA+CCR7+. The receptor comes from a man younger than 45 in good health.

The CDR3 has the sequence CASSPLGRERLTDTQYF. At the DNA level, the sequence is TGCGCCAGCTCCCCCTTAGGGCGGGAGCGTTTGACAGATACGCAGTATTTT. The chain couples TRBV5-1 to TRBJ2-3; 7 central bases correspond to TRBD2. Sequences SGHRS (CDR1) and YFSETQ (CDR2) are obtained from the germline V gene. From V the trimming removes 7 bases and from J it removes 3 bases, while the gene matches leave 17 bases of the junction unaccounted for. Measured from the cysteine to the phenylalanine, the CDR3 is 17 residues long. Only the CDR3 DNA is retained, 51 bases long and in frame from the first base.